This record covers a single T cell receptor (beta chain). The CDR3 spans 14 residues. Deletions cut 5 bases from V and 2 bases from J, with 13 bases between. CDR1 is MDHEN and CDR2 is SYDVKM in the germline V gene. Amplified regions were TCR beta CDR3 sequences from RNA transcripts. A first-round RT-PCR of the TCR CDR3 used the HTBI primer set. TCRdb fed the multiplex PCR reads into MiXCR, producing one record per CDR3 protein. The sample has under 500,000 distinct CDR3 sequences; 11% to 15% are singletons. This sample stems from a study of T cells in Graves' hyperthyroidism and ophthalmopathy. Patients showing uncontrolled infection, other autoimmune disease, pregnancy or lactation were ineligible.

The source of this sequence is a middle-aged man with Graves' ophthalmopathy. The sequenced sample was blood. The chain links TRBV28 to TRBJ2-7, with D uncertain. The CDR3 nucleotides read TGTGCCAGCAGTCTTCTGATCGATACCTACGAGCAGTACTTC. The encoded protein is CASSLLIDTYEQYF.